Listed below are T cell receptor beta chains from one sample, sequenced in a study of cytomegalovirus exposure and HLA in healthy donors. The protocol was immunoSEQ multiplex PCR, while the TCRdb copy is restricted to in-frame clones and leaves out a portion. The data contain 120,000 or so clones, 81% of them seen just once; the ten biggest clones take up 3.5% to 4.5%. Sequencing was carried out using PBMCs. These receptors all come from a man between 18 and 35 years old in good health and CMV-seropositive. The CDR3 runs from the conserved cysteine through the conserved F or W. The D gene is left open where the match is weak. Clone size appears in some rows only: once, few, many, or a class for an expanded clone.

>TRBV4-3|-|-|TRBJ2-7
CASSQAARQGRFSYEQYF
TGCGCCAGCAGCCAAGCGGCCCGGCAGGGTCGTTTCTCCTACGAGCAGTACTTC
>TRBV10-2|once|TRBD2|TRBJ2-7
CASSAPGGGPSGEQYF
TGCGCCAGCAGTGCTCCGGGGGGAGGGCCGTCCGGGGAGCAGTACTTC
>TRBV11-2|-|-|TRBJ2-1
CASSLVSSVEQFF
TGTGCCAGCAGCTTAGTATCTAGCGTTGAGCAGTTCTTC
>TRBV5-6|-|-|TRBJ2-3
CASSFRDTPGTQYF
TGTGCCAGCAGCTTTAGGGACACCCCAGGTACGCAGTATTTT
>TRBV27|-|-|TRBJ2-1
CASSLAGYNEQFF
TGTGCCAGCAGTTTGGCAGGATACAATGAGCAGTTCTTC
>TRBV30|-|TRBD2|TRBJ2-7
CVLDSGSYEQYF
TGTGTCCTGGACAGCGGGAGTTACGAGCAGTACTTC
>TRBV7-9|-|-|TRBJ2-7
CASSFASYEQYF
TGTGCCAGCAGCTTCGCTAGCTACGAGCAGTACTTC
>TRBV4-3|-|-|TRBJ1-1
CASSQAGPNTEAFF
TGCGCCAGCAGCCAAGCAGGCCCGAACACTGAAGCTTTCTTT
>TRBV29-1|-|-|TRBJ1-2
CSVGRDGGIGGYTF
TGCAGCGTTGGGCGGGATGGCGGAATTGGTGGCTACACCTTC
>TRBV7-6|-|TRBD2|TRBJ2-7
CASSLASGGTYEQYF
TGTGCCAGCAGCTTAGCCAGCGGGGGTACCTACGAGCAGTACTTC
>TRBV27|-|-|TRBJ2-6
CASSPRAGANVLTF
TGTGCCAGCAGCCCGCGGGCTGGGGCCAACGTCCTGACTTTC
>TRBV9|-|-|TRBJ1-6
CASSETQGVGNSPLHF
TGTGCCAGCAGCGAAACACAGGGAGTTGGTAATTCACCCCTCCACTTT
>TRBV5-4|-|TRBD1|TRBJ2-7
CASSSGQGSRYEQYF
TGTGCCAGCAGTTCAGGACAGGGAAGTAGGTACGAGCAGTACTTC
>TRBV6-5|-|-|TRBJ1-1
CASSYILAGKNTEAFF
TGTGCCAGCAGTTACATATTAGCAGGGAAGAACACTGAAGCTTTCTTT
>TRBV4-3|-|-|TRBJ1-6
CASSQVWVGGGRNSPLHF
TGCGCCAGCAGCCAAGTTTGGGTCGGTGGGGGCCGTAATTCACCCCTCCACTTT
>TRBV29-1|-|-|TRBJ1-2
CSVDLASAVINYGYTF
TGCAGCGTTGATCTGGCCAGCGCCGTCATTAACTATGGCTACACCTTC
>TRBV6-1|-|-|TRBJ1-4
CASSVWGHVGEKLFF
TGTGCCAGCAGTGTCTGGGGACACGTAGGTGAAAAACTGTTTTTT
>TRBV7-2|-|TRBD1|TRBJ1-2
CASLWGTGGLIYGYTF
TGTGCCAGCCTTTGGGGGACAGGGGGCCTCATCTATGGCTACACCTTC
>TRBV13|-|TRBD1|TRBJ2-5
CASSSTRQGSLKETQYF
TGTGCCAGCAGCTCTACTCGACAGGGGAGCTTGAAAGAGACCCAGTACTTC
>TRBV30|-|TRBD2|TRBJ2-5
CAAQVGGETQYF
TGTGCCGCACAGGTGGGGGGGGAGACCCAGTACTTC
>TRBV15|few|-|TRBJ2-3
CATSGWTSTDTQYF
TGTGCCACCAGCGGATGGACTAGCACAGATACGCAGTATTTT
>TRBV7-8|once|-|TRBJ2-2
CASSPPGVPGELFF
TGTGCCAGCAGCCCACCGGGGGTGCCCGGGGAGCTGTTTTTT
>TRBV2|-|TRBD1|TRBJ2-2
CASSGQGTTGELFF
TGTGCCAGCAGTGGACAGGGGACCACCGGGGAGCTGTTTTTT
>TRBV6-5|few|-|TRBJ2-7
CASSYFPGMQGREQYF
TGTGCCAGCAGTTACTTCCCCGGCATGCAGGGTCGCGAGCAGTACTTC
>TRBV7-9|-|-|TRBJ1-1
CASSLAVMGGTEAFF
TGTGCCAGCAGCTTAGCTGTGATGGGGGGGACTGAAGCTTTCTTT
>TRBV19|-|-|TRBJ1-2
CASSRQDGYGYTF
TGTGCCAGTAGTAGACAGGACGGCTATGGCTACACCTTC
>TRBV11-1|once|TRBD1|TRBJ2-2
CASSLTLRTGRSGELFF
TGTGCCAGCAGCTTAACTCTTCGGACAGGGAGGTCGGGGGAGCTGTTTTTT
>TRBV19|-|-|TRBJ1-3
CASSQTPGQDSGNTIYF
TGTGCCAGTAGTCAAACGCCGGGACAAGACTCTGGAAACACCATATATTTT
>TRBV19|-|-|TRBJ2-1
CASSISGNNEQFF
TGTGCCAGTAGTATATCGGGGAACAATGAGCAGTTCTTC
>TRBV4-1|once|TRBD2|TRBJ2-7
CASSQAPSGSRKQYF
TGCGCCAGCAGCCAAGCCCCTAGCGGGAGTAGGAAACAGTACTTC
>TRBV7-2|-|-|TRBJ1-2
CASSPAGAYGYTF
TGTGCCAGCAGCCCGGCAGGCGCCTATGGCTACACCTTC
>TRBV4-1|-|-|TRBJ2-3
CASSQERGIYTQYF
TGCGCCAGCAGCCAAGAAAGGGGGATTTATACGCAGTATTTT
>TRBV5-1|once|TRBD2|TRBJ2-1
CASSLVASGSGGQFF
TGCGCCAGCAGCTTGGTGGCTAGCGGGAGCGGGGGGCAGTTCTTC
>TRBV10-3|-|-|TRBJ1-4
CAISESPGNEKLFF
TGTGCCATCAGTGAGTCGCCGGGTAATGAAAAACTGTTTTTT
>TRBV6-6|-|-|TRBJ2-2
CASRIGQTGELFF
TGTGCCAGCAGAATCGGACAGACCGGGGAGCTGTTTTTT